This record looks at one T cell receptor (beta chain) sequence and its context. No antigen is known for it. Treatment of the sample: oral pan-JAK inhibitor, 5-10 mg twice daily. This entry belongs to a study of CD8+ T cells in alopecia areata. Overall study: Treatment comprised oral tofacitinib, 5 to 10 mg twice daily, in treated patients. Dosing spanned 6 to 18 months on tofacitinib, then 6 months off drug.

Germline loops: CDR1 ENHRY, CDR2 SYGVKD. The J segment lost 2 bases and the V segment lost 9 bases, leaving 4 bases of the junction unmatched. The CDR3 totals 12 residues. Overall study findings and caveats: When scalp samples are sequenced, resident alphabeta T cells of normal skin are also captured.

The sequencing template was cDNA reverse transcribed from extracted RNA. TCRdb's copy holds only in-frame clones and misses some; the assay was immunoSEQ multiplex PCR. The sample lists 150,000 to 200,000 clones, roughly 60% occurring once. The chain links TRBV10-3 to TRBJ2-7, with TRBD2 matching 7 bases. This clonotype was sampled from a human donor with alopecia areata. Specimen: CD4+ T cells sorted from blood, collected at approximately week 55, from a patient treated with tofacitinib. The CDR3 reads CAIGLDTYEQYF. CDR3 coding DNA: TGTGCCATAGGACTAGACACCTACGAGCAGTACTTC.